The 6 T cell receptor beta chains in this list originate from one sample, sequenced in a study of type 1 regulatory T cells. TCRdb ran MiXCR on the reads and lists one entry per CDR3 protein. The data show 75,000 to 100,000 distinct CDR3 sequences, with roughly 31% seen just once and about 2.4% held by the top ten. The sequenced sample consisted of CD4+ T cells, either the whole sample or a sorted fraction (not recorded which). These receptors came from a human donor in good health.

This clonotype appeared a few times. The rearrangement links TRBV5-1 to TRBJ2-4; 9 nucleotides agree with TRBD1. This CDR3 region has 14 residues. Germline V gives CDR1 SGHRS, CDR2 YFSETQ. V dropped 3 bases and J dropped 8; count of bases not matched to a gene: 6. CDR3 bases: TGCGCCAGCAGCTCGGACAGGGGTGGGGACATTCAGTACTTC. Protein: CASSSDRGGDIQYF.

The rearrangement links TRBV6-2 or TRBV6-3 to TRBJ2-1; D call uncertain. Germline values: CDR1 MNHEY, CDR2 SVGEGT. The CDR3 extends over 13 amino acids. The germline V and J ends were trimmed by 5 bases and 0 bases, with 5 bases remaining between them. The CDR3 DNA follows: TGTGCCAGCAGTGGGCCCTCCTACAATGAGCAGTTCTTC. Its protein product is CASSGPSYNEQFF.

This clonotype was detected a few times. The J gene is TRBJ2-4, the V gene TRBV5-1, with D hard to call. Germline lookup yields CDR1 SGHRS and CDR2 YFSETQ. This CDR3 region has 16 residues. Trimming removed 0 bases from V and 7 bases from J, with 17 bases in between. The CDR3 DNA reads as TGCGCCAGCAGCTTGGGGGAAACCCCGGGTTGGAACATTCAGTACTTC. It encodes CASSLGETPGWNIQYF.

For the CDR3, the DNA is TGCAGCGTTCGCCCCGCGGCCTCGGGTACGCAGTATTTT. Its protein product is CSVRPAASGTQYF. J is TRBJ2-3 and V is TRBV29-1, with no clear D. V was clipped by 5 bases and J by 8 bases, with 17 bases between them. Germline values: CDR1 SQVTM, CDR2 ANQGSEA. The CDR3 is 13 residues long.

The CDR3 sequence: CSAPEPGTRGYEQYF. For the CDR3, the DNA is TGCAGTGCACCGGAACCCGGGACTAGAGGGTACGAGCAGTACTTC. The rearrangement uses TRBV20-1 and TRBJ2-7; 8 bases fit TRBD2. Germline lookup yields CDR1 DFQATT and CDR2 SNEGSKA (reference sequence). V shed 6 bases, J shed 4 bases, and the junction held 14 bases outside the gene matches. The CDR3 totals 15 residues.

The J gene is TRBJ2-3, the V gene TRBV7-2; D gene ambiguous. CDR3 length: 19 amino acids. V gave up 5 bases and J gave up 2 bases, with 26 bases separating them. Per the germline V gene, CDR1 is SGHTA and CDR2 is FQGNSA. As DNA, the CDR3 is TGTGCCAGCAGCCTCTACCCCTCCACGGGTCCCCAAGACACAGATACGCAGTATTTT. This gives the protein CASSLYPSTGPQDTDTQYF.